Below, one T cell receptor beta chain is given with its context. The CDR3 is made up of 15 amino acids. Germline CDR1 is MGHRA and CDR2 is YSYEKL. J was trimmed by 1 base and V by 3 bases; bases with no gene match: 1. PCR employed 60 Vbeta and 13 Jbeta primers. Method: immunoSEQ multiplex PCR; TCRdb's copy keeps in-frame clones and lacks some. Among under 150,000 clones listed, 73% were seen once. The record originates from a study of cytomegalovirus exposure and HLA in healthy donors. The rearrangement uses TRBV4-1 and TRBJ2-2; 8 nucleotides align to TRBD2. The clonotype comes from a middle-aged woman in good health and CMV-seronegative. Sequenced: PBMCs. The chain's CDR3 is CASSQSGGNTGELFF. The CDR3 DNA follows: TGCGCCAGCAGCCAGAGCGGGGGGAACACCGGGGAGCTGTTTTTT.